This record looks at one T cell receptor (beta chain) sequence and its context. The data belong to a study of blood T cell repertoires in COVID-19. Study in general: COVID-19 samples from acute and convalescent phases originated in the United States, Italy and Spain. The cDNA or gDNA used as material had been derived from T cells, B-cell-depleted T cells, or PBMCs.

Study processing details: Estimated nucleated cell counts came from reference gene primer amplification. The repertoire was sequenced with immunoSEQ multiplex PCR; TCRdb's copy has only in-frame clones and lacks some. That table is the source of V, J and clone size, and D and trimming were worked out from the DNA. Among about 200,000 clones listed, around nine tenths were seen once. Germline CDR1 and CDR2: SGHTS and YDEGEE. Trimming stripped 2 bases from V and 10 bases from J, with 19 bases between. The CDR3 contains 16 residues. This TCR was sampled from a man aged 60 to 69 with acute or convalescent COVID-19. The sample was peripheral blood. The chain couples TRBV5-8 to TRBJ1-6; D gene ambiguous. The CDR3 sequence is CASSLIVLRGRSPLHF. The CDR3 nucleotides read TGTGCCAGCAGCTTAATAGTCTTGAGAGGGCGGTCACCCCTCCACTTT. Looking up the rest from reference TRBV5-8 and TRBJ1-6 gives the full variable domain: EAGVTQSPTHLIKTRGQQATLRCSPISGHTSVYWYQQALGLGLQFLLWYDEGEERNRGNFPPRFSGRQFPNYSSELNVNALELEDSALYLCASSLIVLRGRSPLHFGNGTRLTVT.